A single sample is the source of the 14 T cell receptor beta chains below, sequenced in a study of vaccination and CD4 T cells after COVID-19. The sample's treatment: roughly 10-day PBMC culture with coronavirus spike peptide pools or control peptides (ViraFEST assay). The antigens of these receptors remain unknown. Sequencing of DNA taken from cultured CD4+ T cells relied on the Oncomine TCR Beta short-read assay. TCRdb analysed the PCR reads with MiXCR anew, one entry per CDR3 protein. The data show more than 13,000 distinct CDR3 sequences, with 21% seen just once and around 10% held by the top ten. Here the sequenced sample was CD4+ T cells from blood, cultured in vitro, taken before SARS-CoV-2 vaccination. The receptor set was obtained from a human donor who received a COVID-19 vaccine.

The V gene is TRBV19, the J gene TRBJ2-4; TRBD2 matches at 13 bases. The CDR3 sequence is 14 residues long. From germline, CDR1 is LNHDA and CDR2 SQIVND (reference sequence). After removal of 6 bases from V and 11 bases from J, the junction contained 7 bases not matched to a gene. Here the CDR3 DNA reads TGTGCCAGTAGCCCGGGACTAGCGGGGTCAGTTCAGTACTTC. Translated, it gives CASSPGLAGSVQYF.

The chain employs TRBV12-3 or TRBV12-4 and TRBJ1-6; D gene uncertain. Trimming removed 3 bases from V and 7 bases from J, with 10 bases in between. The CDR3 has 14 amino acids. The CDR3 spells CASSFWVENSPLHF. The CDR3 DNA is TGTGCCAGCAGTTTTTGGGTGGAAAATTCACCCCTCCACTTT.

CDR3 protein: CAISGRGSGQPQHF. CDR3 sequence (DNA): TGTGCCATCAGTGGGCGGGGGTCGGGTCAGCCCCAGCATTTT. V and J are TRBV10-3 and TRBJ1-5; the D gene is possibly TRBD1 (5 bases). Trimming removed 4 bases at V and 6 bases at J, with 13 bases between. Germline CDR1 is ENHRY and CDR2 is SYGVKD. The CDR3 is 14 residues long.

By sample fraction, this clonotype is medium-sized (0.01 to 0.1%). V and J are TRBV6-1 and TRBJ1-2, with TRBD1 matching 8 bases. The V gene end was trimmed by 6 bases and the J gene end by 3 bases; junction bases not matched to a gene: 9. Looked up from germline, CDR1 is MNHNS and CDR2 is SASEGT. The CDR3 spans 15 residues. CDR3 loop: CASRGYIRGHYGYTF. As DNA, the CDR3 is TGTGCCAGCAGGGGATATATCAGGGGGCACTATGGCTACACCTTC.

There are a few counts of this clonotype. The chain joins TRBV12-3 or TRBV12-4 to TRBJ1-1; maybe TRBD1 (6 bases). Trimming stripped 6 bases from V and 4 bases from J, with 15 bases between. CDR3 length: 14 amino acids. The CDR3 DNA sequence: TGTGCCAGCAGCCTATGGGACACAGGCACTGAAGCTTTCTTT. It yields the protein CASSLWDTGTEAFF.

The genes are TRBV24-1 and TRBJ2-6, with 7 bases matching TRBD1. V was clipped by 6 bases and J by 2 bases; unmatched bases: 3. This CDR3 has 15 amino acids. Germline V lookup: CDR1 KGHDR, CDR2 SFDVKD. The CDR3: CATSKGGAGANVLTF. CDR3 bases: TGTGCCACCAGTAAAGGGGGCGCTGGGGCCAACGTCCTGACTTTC.

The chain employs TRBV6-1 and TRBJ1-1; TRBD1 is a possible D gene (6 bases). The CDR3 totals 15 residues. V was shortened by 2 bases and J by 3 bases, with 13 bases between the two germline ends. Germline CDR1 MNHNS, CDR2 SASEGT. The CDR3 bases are TGTGCCAGCAGTGAATACAGACCAGGGGACACTGAAGCTTTCTTT. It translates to CASSEYRPGDTEAFF.

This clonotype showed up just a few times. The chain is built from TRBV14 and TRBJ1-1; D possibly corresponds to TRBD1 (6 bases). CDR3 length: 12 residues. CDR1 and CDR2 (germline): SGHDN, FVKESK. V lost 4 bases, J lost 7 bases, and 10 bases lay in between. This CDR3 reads CASSPQGFEAFF. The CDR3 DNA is TGTGCCAGCAGCCCCCAGGGGTTTGAAGCTTTCTTT.

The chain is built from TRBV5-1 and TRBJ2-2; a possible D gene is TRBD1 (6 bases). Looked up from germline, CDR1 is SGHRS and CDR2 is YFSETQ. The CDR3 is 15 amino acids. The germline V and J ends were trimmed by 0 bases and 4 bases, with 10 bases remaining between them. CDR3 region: CASSLGPTGTGELFF. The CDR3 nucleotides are TGCGCCAGCAGCTTGGGGCCGACAGGCACCGGGGAGCTGTTTTTT.

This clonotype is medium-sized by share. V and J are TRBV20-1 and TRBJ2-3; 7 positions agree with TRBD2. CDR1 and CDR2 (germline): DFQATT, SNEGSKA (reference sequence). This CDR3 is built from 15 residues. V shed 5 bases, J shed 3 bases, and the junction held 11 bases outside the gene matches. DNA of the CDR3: TGCAGTGCTCCTCCTTTACAGCGGGGAACAGATACGCAGTATTTT. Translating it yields CSAPPLQRGTDTQYF.

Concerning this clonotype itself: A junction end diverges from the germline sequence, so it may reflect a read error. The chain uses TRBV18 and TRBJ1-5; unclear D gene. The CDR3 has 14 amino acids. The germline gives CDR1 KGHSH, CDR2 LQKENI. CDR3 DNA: TGTACCAGCTCACCGATGGGGAGCAATCAGCCCCAGCATTTT. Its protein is CTSSPMGSNQPQHF. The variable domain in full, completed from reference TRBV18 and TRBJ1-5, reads NAGVMQNPRHLVRRRGQEARLRCSPMKGHSHVYWYRQLPEEGLKFMVYLQKENIIDESGMPKERFSAEFPKEGPSILRIQQVVRGDSAAYFCTSSPMGSNQPQHFGDGTRLSIL.

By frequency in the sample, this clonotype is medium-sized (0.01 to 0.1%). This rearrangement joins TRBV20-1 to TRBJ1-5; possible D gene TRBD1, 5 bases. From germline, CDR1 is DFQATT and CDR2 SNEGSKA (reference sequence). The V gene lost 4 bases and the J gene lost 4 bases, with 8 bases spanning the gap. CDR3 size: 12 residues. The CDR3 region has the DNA TGCAGTGCTACGGGGGGAAATCAGCCCCAGCATTTT. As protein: CSATGGNQPQHF.

CDR3 nucleotide sequence: TGTGCCAGCAGTCAGCGGGGGGTGGTAGATACGCAGTATTTT. Translated: CASSQRGVVDTQYF. This chain uses TRBV4-2 with TRBJ2-3, with 9 bases matching TRBD2. This CDR3 region has 14 residues. V lost 6 bases and J lost 5; bases outside the gene matches: 6. Germline-derived CDR1 and CDR2 are LGHNA and YNFKEQ.

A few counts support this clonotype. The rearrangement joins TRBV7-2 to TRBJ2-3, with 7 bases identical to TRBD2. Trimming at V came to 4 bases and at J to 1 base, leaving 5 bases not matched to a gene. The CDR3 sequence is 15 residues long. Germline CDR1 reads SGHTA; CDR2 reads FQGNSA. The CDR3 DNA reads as TGTGCCAGCAGCTGGGAGCGGGGCCGCACAGATACGCAGTATTTT. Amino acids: CASSWERGRTDTQYF.